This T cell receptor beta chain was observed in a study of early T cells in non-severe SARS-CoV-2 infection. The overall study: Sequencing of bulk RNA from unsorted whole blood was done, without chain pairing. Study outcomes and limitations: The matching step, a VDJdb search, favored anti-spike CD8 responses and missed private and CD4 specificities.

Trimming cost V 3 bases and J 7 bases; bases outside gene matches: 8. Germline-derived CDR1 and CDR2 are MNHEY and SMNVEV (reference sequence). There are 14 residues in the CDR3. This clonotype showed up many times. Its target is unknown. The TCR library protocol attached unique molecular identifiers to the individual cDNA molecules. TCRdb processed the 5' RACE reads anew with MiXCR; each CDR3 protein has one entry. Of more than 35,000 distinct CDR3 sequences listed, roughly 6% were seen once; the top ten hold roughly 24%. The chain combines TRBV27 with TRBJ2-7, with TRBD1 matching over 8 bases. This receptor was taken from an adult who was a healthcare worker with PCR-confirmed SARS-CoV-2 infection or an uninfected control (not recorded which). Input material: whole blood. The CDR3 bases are TGTGCCAGCAGTTTCAGCCAGGGGGCTGGAGAGCAGTACTTC. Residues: CASSFSQGAGEQYF.